One sample yielded the 24 T cell receptor beta chains listed below, sequenced in a study of CD8+ T cells in alopecia areata. Reverse transcribed after extraction, RNA yielded cDNA as the sequencing template. The table came from immunoSEQ multiplex PCR; TCRdb's copy has only in-frame clones and leaves some out. The repertoire has 90,000 or so clones, around 47% of them found once; the top ten carry about 17%. This sample's treatment: oral pan-JAK inhibitor, 5-10 mg twice daily. Sequences were derived from CD8+ T cells sorted from blood, sampled at week 24, from a patient treated with tofacitinib. The receptors were sampled from a human donor with alopecia areata.

This clone was seen just once. The rearrangement uses TRBV5-1 and TRBJ2-3; D gene uncertain. V was trimmed by 10 bases and J by 2 bases, leaving 14 bases between them. The CDR3 extends over 13 amino acids. Germline V gene lookup returns CDR1 SGHRS and CDR2 YFSETQ. CDR3 nucleotide sequence: TGCGCCGCCTCCGAACCCCCCACAGATACGCAGTATTTT. This codes for CAASEPPTDTQYF.

This chain connects TRBV5-6 to TRBJ2-7; D unresolved. V dropped 2 bases and J dropped 2 bases, with 14 bases sitting between them. The CDR3 consists of 15 residues. Germline assignment: CDR1 SGHDT and CDR2 YYEEEE. CDR3 loop: CASSFFTEKAYEQYF. For the CDR3, the DNA is TGTGCCAGCAGCTTCTTCACAGAGAAAGCCTACGAGCAGTACTTC.

The V call is TRBV19, the J call TRBJ2-3; D not certain. CDR3 length equals 13 residues. In germline, CDR1 is LNHDA, CDR2 SQIVND (reference sequence). Trimming shortened V by 5 bases and J by 11 bases, and 17 bases separated the two germline ends. The CDR3 nucleotides read TGTGCCAGTAGTCCGCCGTCCGTCCGTGGGCAGTATTTT. As protein: CASSPPSVRGQYF.

The chain couples TRBV15 to TRBJ2-7; 7 nucleotides line up with TRBD1. This CDR3 is 15 amino acids long. Germline CDR1 and CDR2: LNHNV and YYDKDF (reference sequence). V lost 4 bases and J lost 4; bases outside the gene matches: 10. The CDR3 region is CATSISSGQFYEQYF. CDR3 sequence (DNA): TGTGCCACCAGCATCTCTTCGGGACAGTTTTACGAGCAGTACTTC.

In DNA form, the CDR3 reads TGTGCCAGCAGTGACGACAGGGGGGATCGAAACATTCAGTACTTC. Its protein product is CASSDDRGDRNIQYF. The rearrangement uses TRBV25-1 and TRBJ2-4, with TRBD1 matching over 9 bases. This CDR3 has 15 residues. Trimming at V came to 3 bases and at J to 6 bases, leaving 6 bases not matched to a gene. Per the germline V gene, CDR1 is MGHDK and CDR2 is SYGVNS.

This clone has only a few counts. CDR3 sequence (DNA): TGCGCCAGCAGCTTGGCCTCATTCTATGAGCAGTTCTTC. Protein product: CASSLASFYEQFF. This rearrangement joins TRBV5-1 to TRBJ2-1; D remains ambiguous. The CDR3 extends over 13 amino acids. Germline CDR1 SGHRS, CDR2 YFSETQ. Between the trimmed V and J ends, which lost 0 bases and 8 bases, there was a span of 9 bases.

This chain joins TRBV19 and TRBJ2-7; 14 nucleotides match TRBD2. The CDR3 contains 21 residues. The junction had 22 bases not matched to a gene; V was cut back by 5 bases and J by 4 bases. The germline CDR1 and CDR2 sequences are LNHDA and SQIVND (reference sequence). CDR3 in DNA: TGTGCCAGTAGTGCCGCAGGTACATGGGGACTAGCGGGAGTTTTGTCGTACGAGCAGTACTTC. It codes for CASSAAGTWGLAGVLSYEQYF.

Many counts were recorded for this clone. At one boundary the junction diverges from the germline segment, which might be a read error. Other nucleotide sequences from this sample produce the same CDR3. This chain uses TRBV7-7 with TRBJ2-1, with D perhaps being TRBD1 or TRBD2 (6 bases each). Germline lookup yields CDR1 SSHAT and CDR2 FNYEAQ (reference sequence). The CDR3 runs to 16 residues. As DNA, the CDR3 is TGTGCTAGCAGCTTAGCGGCTGGGGGCGCATACAATGAGCAGTTCTTC. Translation: CASSLAAGGAYNEQFF.

V is TRBV30 and J is TRBJ1-1; D is perhaps TRBD1 (5 bases). CDR3 length equals 14 residues. V lost 2 bases and J lost 1, with 11 bases in between. Germline loops: CDR1 GTSNPN, CDR2 SVGIG (reference sequence). The CDR3 DNA follows: TGTGCCTGGAGTTGGGGGGTAGGGAACACTGAAGCTTTCTTT. Translated, it gives CAWSWGVGNTEAFF.

J is TRBJ2-1 and V is TRBV27; 10 nucleotides agree with TRBD2. CDR3 length: 15 amino acids. V lost 6 bases, J lost 2 bases, and 4 bases stayed unmatched. In germline, CDR1 is MNHEY, CDR2 SMNVEV (reference sequence). CDR3 loop: CASSQTSGAYNEQFF. The CDR3, as DNA: TGTGCCAGCAGCCAAACTAGCGGGGCCTACAATGAGCAGTTCTTC.

This clone has only a few counts. V gene TRBV9 combines with J gene TRBJ2-3, with D hard to call. Germline lookup yields CDR1 SGDLS and CDR2 YYNGEE. The V end lost 4 bases, the J end lost 3 bases, and 9 bases lay between the germline ends. The CDR3 has 13 amino acids. CDR3 DNA: TGTGCCAGCAGCCCCTTTTCGACAGATACGCAGTATTTT. Translation gives CASSPFSTDTQYF.

The rearrangement uses TRBV7-9 and TRBJ2-1; possibly TRBD1 for D (5 bases). The germline gives CDR1 SEHNR, CDR2 FQNEAQ (reference sequence). The germline V and J ends were trimmed by 1 base and 8 bases, with 9 bases remaining between them. The CDR3 consists of 13 residues. CDR3 nucleotide sequence: TGTGCCAGCAGCTTAGAATCCAGGGATGAGCAGTTCTTC. Translated: CASSLESRDEQFF. The full variable domain, completed using reference TRBV7-9 and TRBJ2-1, is DTGVSQNPRHKITKRGQNVTFRCDPISEHNRLYWYRQTLGQGPEFLTYFQNEAQLEKSRLLSDRFSAERPKGSFSTLEIQRTEQGDSAMYLCASSLESRDEQFFGPGTRLTVL.

CDR3 amino acids: CASSRDNYGYTF. CDR3 sequence (DNA): TGCGCCAGCAGTCGGGATAACTATGGCTACACCTTC. V usage is TRBV5-1 and J usage is TRBJ1-2, with D unresolved. CDR1 is SGHRS, CDR2 YFSETQ, per germline. V was pared by 5 bases and J by 1 base, with 6 bases between. This CDR3 is 12 amino acids long.

This clone was counted only a few times. This chain links TRBV7-9 with TRBJ2-7; D is unclear. There are 14 residues in the CDR3. V lost 0 bases and J lost 3, with 9 bases in between. CDR1 and CDR2 (germline): SEHNR, FQNEAQ (reference sequence). CDR3 in amino acids: CASSLAPVHYEQYF. In DNA, the CDR3 is TGTGCCAGCAGCTTAGCGCCGGTCCACTACGAGCAGTACTTC.

This chain joins TRBV19 and TRBJ2-5; D tentatively reads TRBD1 or TRBD2 (5 bases each). CDR1 LNHDA and CDR2 SQIVND come from the germline V gene (reference sequence). The germline V and J ends were trimmed by 7 bases and 4 bases, with 13 bases remaining between them. This CDR3 has 13 amino acids. The CDR3: CASTLAGAETQYF. The CDR3 coding sequence is TGTGCCAGTACGTTGGCCGGGGCAGAGACCCAGTACTTC.

The table lists this clone with a few counts. The rearrangement links TRBV7-9 to TRBJ2-7; D remains ambiguous. Germline V lookup: CDR1 SEHNR, CDR2 FQNEAQ (reference sequence). The CDR3 has 11 amino acids. V was shortened by 6 bases and J by 2 bases, with 5 bases between the two germline ends. For the CDR3, the DNA is TGTGCCAGCAGGTCAGCCTACGAGCAGTACTTC. It specifies CASRSAYEQYF.

The V call is TRBV2, the J call TRBJ2-1, with 8 bases fitting TRBD2. V was clipped by 2 bases and J by 9 bases; unmatched bases: 3. The V gene's germline CDR1 is SNHLY and CDR2 FYNNEI. The CDR3 loop spans 13 amino acids. The CDR3 DNA is TGTGCCAGCAGTGAACAAGCGGGAGCTGAGCAGTTCTTC. Translated, it gives CASSEQAGAEQFF.

The V gene is TRBV7-2, the J gene TRBJ2-1; 8 bases match TRBD2. V was clipped by 6 bases and J by 3 bases; unmatched bases: 4. Germline CDR1 is SGHTA and CDR2 is FQGNSA. CDR3 size: 14 residues. CDR3 DNA sequence: TGTGCCAGCAGAGGCGGGAGGAGCTACAATGAGCAGTTCTTC. The encoded protein is CASRGGRSYNEQFF.

The rearrangement links TRBV4-1 to TRBJ2-3; tentative D call: TRBD2 (5 bases). V lost 0 bases to trimming and J lost 5 bases, with 12 bases between them. The CDR3 spans 15 residues. Germline V gene lookup returns CDR1 MGHRA and CDR2 YSYEKL. Here the CDR3 reads CASSQDQLVGDTQYF. The CDR3 bases are TGCGCCAGCAGCCAAGATCAACTAGTGGGAGATACGCAGTATTTT.

This chain uses TRBV4-1 with TRBJ1-2; 10 bases map to TRBD1. This CDR3 is built from 17 residues. The germline V gene has CDR1 MGHRA and CDR2 YSYEKL. The V gene end was trimmed by 4 bases and the J gene end by 7 bases; junction bases not matched to a gene: 15. CDR3 residues: CASSPTLGTGVSSGYTF. The CDR3 coding sequence is TGCGCCAGCAGCCCGACACTGGGGACAGGGGTTTCGAGTGGCTACACCTTC.

The chain employs TRBV11-2 and TRBJ2-7, with 8 bases matching TRBD2. CDR3 size: 15 residues. Unmatched junction bases numbered 7, after V lost 3 bases and J lost 3 bases. Per the germline V gene, CDR1 is SGHAT and CDR2 is FQNNGV. In nucleotides, the CDR3 is TGTGCCAGCAGCTTGTATGGCGGGGGGAACTACGAGCAGTACTTC. Protein sequence: CASSLYGGGNYEQYF. Drawing the rest from reference TRBV11-2 and TRBJ2-7, the complete variable domain is EAGVAQSPRYKIIEKRQSVAFWCNPISGHATLYWYQQILGQGPKLLIQFQNNGVVDDSQLPKDRFSAERLKGVDSTLKIQPAKLEDSAVYLCASSLYGGGNYEQYFGPGTRLTVT.

The J gene is TRBJ2-7, the V gene TRBV6-1; D is uncertain. This CDR3 has 12 amino acids. Germline-derived CDR1 and CDR2 are MNHNS and SASEGT. Trimming left V 7 bases short and J 3 bases short, with 10 bases between. Here the CDR3 DNA reads TGTGCCAGCAATAGGAACGTCTACGAGCAGTACTTC. Translation gives CASNRNVYEQYF.

The rearrangement links TRBV9 to TRBJ2-1; a possible D gene is TRBD2 (6 bases). The V and J ends lost 4 bases and 6 bases respectively, with 14 bases between them. The CDR3 extends over 14 amino acids. Germline loops: CDR1 SGDLS, CDR2 YYNGEE. The CDR3 nucleotides read TGTGCCAGCAGCCCCGGGACTCTTTTCAATGAGCAGTTCTTC. Protein sequence: CASSPGTLFNEQFF.

The gene calls are TRBV4-1 and TRBJ1-1; no reliable D call. Germline V gene lookup returns CDR1 MGHRA and CDR2 YSYEKL. V lost 1 base, J lost 4 bases, and 10 bases lay in between. The CDR3 length is 14 residues. CDR3 in amino acids: CASSQGIGITEAFF. The CDR3, as DNA: TGCGCCAGCAGCCAAGGGATAGGGATCACTGAAGCTTTCTTT.